The sequence of this T cell receptor delta chain was determined in a study of Vδ1+ human thymocytes. Study-wide results and limits: Thymic TRG and TRD repertoires appeared highly polyclonal.

The template was reverse-transcribed extracted RNA. The CDR3 regions were amplified by multiplex PCR from V-gene primers to a constant-region primer. TCRdb made new clone calls on the multiplex PCR reads using CATT. The sample comprises tens of thousands of delta-chain clones, approximately 16% of which are singletons, and 0.3% to 0.45% rests with the top ten. To note about this clone: Its antigen remains unidentified. Additional DNA sequences in this sample encode the identical CDR3.

The V gene's germline CDR1 is NSMFDY and CDR2 ISSIKDK. V was cut by 1 base and J by 4 bases, with 14 bases left in between. The CDR3 totals 14 residues. This chain joins TRAV29/DV5 and TRDJ1; D is unclear. Sequenced material: Vdelta1+ gamma-delta thymocytes from the thymus. The subset denotes: FACS-sorted CD3+ TCRalphabeta- TCRVdelta1+ TCRVdelta2- thymocytes. The sequence was collected from a girl under three years old who had congenital heart surgery. The chain's CDR3 is CAASPVVLLDKLIF. DNA for the CDR3: TGTGCAGCAAGCCCCGTCGTACTGCTCGATAAACTCATCTTT.